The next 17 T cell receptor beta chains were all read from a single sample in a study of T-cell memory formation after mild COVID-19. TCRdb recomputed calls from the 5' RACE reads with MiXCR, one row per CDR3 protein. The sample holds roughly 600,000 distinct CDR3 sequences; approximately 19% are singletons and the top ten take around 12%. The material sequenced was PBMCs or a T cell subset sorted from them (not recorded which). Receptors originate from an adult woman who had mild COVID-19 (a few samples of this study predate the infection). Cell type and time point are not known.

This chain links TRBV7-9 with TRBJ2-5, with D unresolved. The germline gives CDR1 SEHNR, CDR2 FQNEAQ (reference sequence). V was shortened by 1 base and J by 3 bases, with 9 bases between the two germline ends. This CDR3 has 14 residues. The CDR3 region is CASSLVDLKETQYF. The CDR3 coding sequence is TGTGCCAGCAGCTTAGTAGATCTGAAAGAGACCCAGTACTTC.

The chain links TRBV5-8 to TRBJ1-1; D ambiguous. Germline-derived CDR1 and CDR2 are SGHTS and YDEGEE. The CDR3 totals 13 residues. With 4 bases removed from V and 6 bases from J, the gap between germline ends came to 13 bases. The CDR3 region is CASSQLGGAEAFF. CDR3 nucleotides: TGTGCCAGCAGCCAGCTTGGCGGGGCTGAAGCTTTCTTT.

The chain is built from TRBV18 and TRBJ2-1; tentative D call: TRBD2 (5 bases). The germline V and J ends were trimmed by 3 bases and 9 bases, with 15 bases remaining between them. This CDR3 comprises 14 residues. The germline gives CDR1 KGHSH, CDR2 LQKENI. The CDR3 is CASSPPTRAGEQFF. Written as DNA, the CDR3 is TGTGCCAGCTCACCCCCCACGAGGGCTGGTGAGCAGTTCTTC.

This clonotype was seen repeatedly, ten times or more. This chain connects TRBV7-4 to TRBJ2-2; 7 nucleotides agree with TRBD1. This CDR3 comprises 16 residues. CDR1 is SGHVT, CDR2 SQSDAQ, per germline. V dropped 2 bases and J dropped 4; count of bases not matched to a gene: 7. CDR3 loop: CASSLTWGQLTGELFF. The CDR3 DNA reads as TGTGCCAGCAGCTTAACCTGGGGACAGCTCACCGGGGAGCTGTTTTTT.

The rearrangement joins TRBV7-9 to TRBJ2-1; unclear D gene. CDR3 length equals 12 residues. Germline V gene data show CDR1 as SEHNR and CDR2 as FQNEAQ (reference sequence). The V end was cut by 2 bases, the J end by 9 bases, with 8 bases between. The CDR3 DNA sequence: TGTGCCAGCAGCTTAAGGGCTATTGAGCAGTTCTTC. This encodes CASSLRAIEQFF.

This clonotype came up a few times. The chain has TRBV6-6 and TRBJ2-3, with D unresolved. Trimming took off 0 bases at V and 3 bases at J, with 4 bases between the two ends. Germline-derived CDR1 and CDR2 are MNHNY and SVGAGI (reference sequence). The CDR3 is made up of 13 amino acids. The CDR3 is CASSYSETDTQYF. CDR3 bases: TGTGCCAGCAGTTACTCCGAAACAGATACGCAGTATTTT.

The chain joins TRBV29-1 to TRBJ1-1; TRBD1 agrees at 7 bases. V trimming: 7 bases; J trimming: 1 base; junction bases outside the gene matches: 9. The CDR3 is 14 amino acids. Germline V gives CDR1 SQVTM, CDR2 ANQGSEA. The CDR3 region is CSARDRRRNTEAFF. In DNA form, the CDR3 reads TGCAGCGCACGGGACAGAAGGCGGAACACTGAAGCTTTCTTT.

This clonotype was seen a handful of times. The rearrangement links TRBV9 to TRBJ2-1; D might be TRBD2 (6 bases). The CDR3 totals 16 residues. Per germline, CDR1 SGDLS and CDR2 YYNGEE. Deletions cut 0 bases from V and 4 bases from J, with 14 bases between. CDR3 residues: CASSVDVRDGYNEQFF. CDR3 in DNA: TGTGCCAGCAGCGTAGACGTGCGGGACGGATACAATGAGCAGTTCTTC.

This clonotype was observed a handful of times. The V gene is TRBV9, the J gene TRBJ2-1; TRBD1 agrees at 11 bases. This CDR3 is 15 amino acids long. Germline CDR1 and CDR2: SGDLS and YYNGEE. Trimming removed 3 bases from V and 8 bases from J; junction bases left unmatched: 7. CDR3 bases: TGTGCCAGCAGCGATACCGGGACAGGGGGGGATGAGCAGTTCTTC. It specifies CASSDTGTGGDEQFF.

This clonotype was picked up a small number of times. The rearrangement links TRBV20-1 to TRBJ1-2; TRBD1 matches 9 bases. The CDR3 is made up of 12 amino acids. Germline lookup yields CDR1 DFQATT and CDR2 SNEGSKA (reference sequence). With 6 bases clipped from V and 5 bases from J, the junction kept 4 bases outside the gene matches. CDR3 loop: CSAAGTGYGYTF. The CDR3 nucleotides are TGCAGTGCCGCCGGGACAGGGTATGGCTACACCTTC.

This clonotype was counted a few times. The CDR3 is CAWRGINYGYTF. CDR3 DNA sequence: TGTGCCTGGAGGGGCATTAACTATGGCTACACCTTC. The chain uses TRBV30 and TRBJ1-2, with D hard to call. This CDR3 region has 12 residues. Germline V gene data show CDR1 as GTSNPN and CDR2 as SVGIG (reference sequence). V lost 3 bases, J lost 1 base, and 6 bases lay in between. Variable domain in full (rest from reference TRBV30 and TRBJ1-2): SQTIHQWPATLVQPVGSPLSLECTVEGTSNPNLYWYRQAAGRGLQLLFYSVGIGQISSEVPQNLSASRPQDRQFILSSKKLLLSDSGFYLCAWRGINYGYTFGSGTRLTVV.

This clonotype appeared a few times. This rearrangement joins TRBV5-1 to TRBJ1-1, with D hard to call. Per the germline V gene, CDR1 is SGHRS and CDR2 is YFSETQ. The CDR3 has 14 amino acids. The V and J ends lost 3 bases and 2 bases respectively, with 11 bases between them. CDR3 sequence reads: CASSSRTDNTEAFF. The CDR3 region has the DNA TGCGCCAGCAGCTCAAGGACGGATAACACTGAAGCTTTCTTT. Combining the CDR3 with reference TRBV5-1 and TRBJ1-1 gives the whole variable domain KAGVTQTPRYLIKTRGQQVTLSCSPISGHRSVSWYQQTPGQGLQFLFEYFSETQRNKGNFPGRFSGRQFSNSRSEMNVSTLELGDSALYLCASSSRTDNTEAFFGQGTRLTVV.

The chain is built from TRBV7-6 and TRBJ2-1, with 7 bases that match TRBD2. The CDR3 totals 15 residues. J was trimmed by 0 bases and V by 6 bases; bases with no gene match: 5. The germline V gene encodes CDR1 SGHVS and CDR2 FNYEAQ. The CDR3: CASRSTSASYNEQFF. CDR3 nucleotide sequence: TGTGCCAGCAGGTCCACTAGCGCCTCCTACAATGAGCAGTTCTTC.

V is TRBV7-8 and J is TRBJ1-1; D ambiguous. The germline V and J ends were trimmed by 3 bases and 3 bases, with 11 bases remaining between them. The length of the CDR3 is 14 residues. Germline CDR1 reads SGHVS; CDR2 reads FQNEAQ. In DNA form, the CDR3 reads TGTGCCAGCAGCTTGGAGCCCTGGGACACTGAAGCTTTCTTT. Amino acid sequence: CASSLEPWDTEAFF.

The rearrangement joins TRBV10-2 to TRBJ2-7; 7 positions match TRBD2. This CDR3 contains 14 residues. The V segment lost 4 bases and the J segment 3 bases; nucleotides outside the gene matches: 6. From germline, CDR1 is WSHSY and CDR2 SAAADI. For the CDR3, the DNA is TGCGCCAGCAGTGGGGTAGCGGGCTACTACGAGCAGTACTTC. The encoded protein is CASSGVAGYYEQYF.

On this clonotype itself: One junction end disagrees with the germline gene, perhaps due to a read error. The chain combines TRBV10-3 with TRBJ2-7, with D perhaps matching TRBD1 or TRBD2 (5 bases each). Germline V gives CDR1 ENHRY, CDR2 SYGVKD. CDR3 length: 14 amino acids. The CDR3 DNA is TGTGCCATCAGTGACGGGGCGGGTGCCTACGAGCGGTACTTC. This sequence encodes CAISDGAGAYERYF.

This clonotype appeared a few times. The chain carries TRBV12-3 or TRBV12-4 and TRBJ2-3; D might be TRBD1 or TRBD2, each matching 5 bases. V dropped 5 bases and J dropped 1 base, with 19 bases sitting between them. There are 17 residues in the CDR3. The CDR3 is CASSLNRDHPGTDTQYF. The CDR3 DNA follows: TGTGCCAGCAGTCTAAACCGGGACCACCCGGGCACAGATACGCAGTATTTT.